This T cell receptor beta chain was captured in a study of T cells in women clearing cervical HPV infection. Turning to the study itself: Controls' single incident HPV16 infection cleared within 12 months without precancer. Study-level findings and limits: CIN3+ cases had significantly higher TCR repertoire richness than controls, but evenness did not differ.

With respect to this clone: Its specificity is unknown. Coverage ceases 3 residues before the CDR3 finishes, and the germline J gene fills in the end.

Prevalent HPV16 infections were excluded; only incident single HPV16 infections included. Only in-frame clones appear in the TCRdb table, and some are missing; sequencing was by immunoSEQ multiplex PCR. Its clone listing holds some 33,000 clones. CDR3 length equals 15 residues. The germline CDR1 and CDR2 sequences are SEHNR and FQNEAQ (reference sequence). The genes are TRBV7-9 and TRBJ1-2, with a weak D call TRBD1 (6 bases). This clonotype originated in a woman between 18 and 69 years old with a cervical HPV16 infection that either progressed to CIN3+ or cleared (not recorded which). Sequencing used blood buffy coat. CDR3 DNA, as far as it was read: TGTGCCAGCAGCCAGGGGACCAGTTTCTCCTACGAC. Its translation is CASSQGTSFSYD. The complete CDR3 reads CASSQGTSFSYDYTF.